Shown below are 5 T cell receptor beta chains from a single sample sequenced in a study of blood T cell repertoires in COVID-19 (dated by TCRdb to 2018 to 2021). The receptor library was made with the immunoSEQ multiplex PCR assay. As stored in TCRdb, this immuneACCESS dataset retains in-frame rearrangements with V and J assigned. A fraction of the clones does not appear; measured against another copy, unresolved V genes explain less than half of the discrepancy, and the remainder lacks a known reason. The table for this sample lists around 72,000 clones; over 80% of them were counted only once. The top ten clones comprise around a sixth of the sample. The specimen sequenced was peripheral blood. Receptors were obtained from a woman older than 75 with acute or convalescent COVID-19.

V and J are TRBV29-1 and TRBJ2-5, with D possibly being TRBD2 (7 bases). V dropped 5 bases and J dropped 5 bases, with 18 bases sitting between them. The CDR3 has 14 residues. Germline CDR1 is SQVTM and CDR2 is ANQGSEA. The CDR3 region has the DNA TGCAGCGTTCAGGCGGGGGCAGCTGGGGAGACCCAGTACTTC. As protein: CSVQAGAAGETQYF.

CDR3 coding DNA: TGTGCCAGCAGCGCCACACAGGGAGGGGACACTGAAGCTTTCTTT. Its protein product is CASSATQGGDTEAFF. This chain uses TRBV5-4 with TRBJ1-1; the D gene is possibly TRBD1 (6 bases). From germline, CDR1 is SGHNT and CDR2 YYREEE (reference sequence). The CDR3 consists of 15 residues. Trimming cost V 4 bases and J 3 bases, with 16 bases left between them.

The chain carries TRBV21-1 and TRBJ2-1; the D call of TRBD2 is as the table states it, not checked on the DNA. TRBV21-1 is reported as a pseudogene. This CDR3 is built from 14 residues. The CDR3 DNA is TGTGCCAGCAGCAGGGAGACACTCTACAATGAGCAGTTCTTC. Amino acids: CASSRETLYNEQFF.

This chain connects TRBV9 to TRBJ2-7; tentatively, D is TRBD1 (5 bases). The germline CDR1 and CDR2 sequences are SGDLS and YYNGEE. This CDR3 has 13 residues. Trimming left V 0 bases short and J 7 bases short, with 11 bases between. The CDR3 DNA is TGTGCCAGCAGCGTAGGGGGCCTTGGAGAGCAGTACTTC. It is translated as CASSVGGLGEQYF.

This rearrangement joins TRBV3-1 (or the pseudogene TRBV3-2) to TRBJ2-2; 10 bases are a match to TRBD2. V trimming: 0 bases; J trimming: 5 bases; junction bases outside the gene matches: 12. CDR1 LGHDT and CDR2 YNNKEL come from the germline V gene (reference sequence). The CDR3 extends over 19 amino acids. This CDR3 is CASSQDRGLAGDRTGELFF. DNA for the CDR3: TGTGCCAGCAGCCAAGATAGGGGCCTAGCGGGAGACCGTACCGGGGAGCTGTTTTTT.